This TCR beta chain emerged from a study of coeliac disease. Turning to the study itself: Each coeliac patient was active, refractory type I, or diet-controlled. Regarding the study as a whole: Most TRB amino acid sequences occurred in only one sample. Active celiac intraepithelial and lamina propria samples had lower TRB and TRG clonality than control samples. The authors considered this approach unsuitable for unbiased detection of gliadin-specific T cells.

The repertoire was sequenced with immunoSEQ multiplex PCR; TCRdb's copy has only in-frame clones and lacks some. The table has thousands of clones, about 70% seen once. As to this clone: Its target is not known.

This CDR3 comprises 17 residues. Trimming removed 1 base from V and 3 bases from J, with 18 bases in between. Germline lookup yields CDR1 LGHNA and CDR2 YNFKEQ. One frozen approximately 500,000-cell aliquot per fraction was sequenced. What was sequenced was intraepithelial lymphocytes from the gut. This TCR was sampled from a young woman with active celiac disease. This chain links TRBV4-2 with TRBJ1-1; TRBD1 is a possible D gene (6 bases). CDR3 DNA: TGTGCCAGCAGCCAAGGCCTCGGGCTGACAGGACACACTGAAGCTTTCTTT. It specifies CASSQGLGLTGHTEAFF.